The present T cell receptor (beta chain) was sequenced within a study of blood T cells in healthy people across ages. Study-level points and caveats: Older individuals had lower TCR beta diversity per million T cells (the decline was roughly linear).

The CDR3 has 14 residues. As concerns this clonotype: Its antigen is as yet unknown. One end of the junction fails to match germline, which may point to a read error.

The use of a sample-barcoded 5' primer and a J-beta primer mix characterized a second PCR of about 7 to 12 cycles. TCRdb ran MiXCR on the 5' RACE reads and lists one entry per CDR3 protein. This repertoire shows 1.5 million to 2 million distinct CDR3 sequences, 28% found once; its top ten account for 7% to 9%. Healthy Russian Caucasian donors spanned ages about 6 to 100 years. PBMCs numbering at least 6 million were isolated per sample. RNA extraction gave at least 5.5 micrograms of total RNA per sample. Sequencing input: blood. This clonotype originated in a woman aged 30 to 39 in good health. This chain links TRBV12-3 or TRBV12-4 with TRBJ2-3; D is perhaps TRBD1 or TRBD2 (5 bases each). The CDR3 here is CASSSGTSTDAQYF. In DNA, the CDR3 is TGTGCCAGCAGTTCCGGGACCAGCACAGATGCGCAGTATTTT.